The entry below describes one TCR beta chain. Its antigen is still unknown. The data stem from a study of vaccination effects on CD4 cells after COVID-19. Study background: A couple of convalescent patients provided samples 16 days and one week prevaccination.

General study findings and limits: The study had few convalescent patients and no early post-infection timepoints. Late post-vaccination, clones induced by infection and those induced by vaccine underwent marked clonal contraction.

Clones were sequenced by immunoSEQ multiplex PCR, and TCRdb holds only the in-frame ones, with some missing. Of approximately 40,000 clones listed, roughly 73% are singletons. In the ViraFEST assay, antigen-specific CD4+ clonotypes were identified by expansion after peptide-pool stimulation. Investigators separated out CD4+ T cells once 10 days of culture had passed. PCR-confirmed SARS-CoV-2 infection occurred in the person between March and December 2020. Germline CDR1 reads LGHNT; CDR2 reads FRNRAP. The CDR3 is 12 residues long. V was trimmed by 6 bases and J by 8 bases, leaving 11 bases between them.

This chain links TRBV12-5 with TRBJ2-1; a possible D gene is TRBD2 (6 bases). The receptor was isolated from a human donor who had a prior SARS-CoV-2 infection. The source material was CD4+ T cells from PBMCs cultured with a peptide pool, sampled before COVID-19 vaccination. CDR3 amino acids: CASGRTSYEQFF. CDR3 bases: TGTGCTAGTGGACGAACTAGCTATGAGCAGTTCTTC.